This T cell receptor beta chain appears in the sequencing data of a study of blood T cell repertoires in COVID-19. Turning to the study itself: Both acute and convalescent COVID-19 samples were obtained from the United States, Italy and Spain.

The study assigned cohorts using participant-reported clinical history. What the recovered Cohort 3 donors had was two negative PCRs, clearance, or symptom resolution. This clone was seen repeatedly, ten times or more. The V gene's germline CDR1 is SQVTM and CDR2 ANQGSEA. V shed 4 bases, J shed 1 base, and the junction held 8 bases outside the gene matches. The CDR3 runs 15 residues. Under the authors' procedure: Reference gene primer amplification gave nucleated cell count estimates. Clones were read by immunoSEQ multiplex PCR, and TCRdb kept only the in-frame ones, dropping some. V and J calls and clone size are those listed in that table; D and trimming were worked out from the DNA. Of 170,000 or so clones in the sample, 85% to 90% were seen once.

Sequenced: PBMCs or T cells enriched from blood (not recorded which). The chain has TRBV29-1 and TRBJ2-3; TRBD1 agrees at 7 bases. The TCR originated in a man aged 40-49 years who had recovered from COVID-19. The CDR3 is CSVAAGGTGTDTQYF. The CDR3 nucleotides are TGCAGCGTTGCGGCAGGGGGTACCGGCACAGATACGCAGTATTTT.